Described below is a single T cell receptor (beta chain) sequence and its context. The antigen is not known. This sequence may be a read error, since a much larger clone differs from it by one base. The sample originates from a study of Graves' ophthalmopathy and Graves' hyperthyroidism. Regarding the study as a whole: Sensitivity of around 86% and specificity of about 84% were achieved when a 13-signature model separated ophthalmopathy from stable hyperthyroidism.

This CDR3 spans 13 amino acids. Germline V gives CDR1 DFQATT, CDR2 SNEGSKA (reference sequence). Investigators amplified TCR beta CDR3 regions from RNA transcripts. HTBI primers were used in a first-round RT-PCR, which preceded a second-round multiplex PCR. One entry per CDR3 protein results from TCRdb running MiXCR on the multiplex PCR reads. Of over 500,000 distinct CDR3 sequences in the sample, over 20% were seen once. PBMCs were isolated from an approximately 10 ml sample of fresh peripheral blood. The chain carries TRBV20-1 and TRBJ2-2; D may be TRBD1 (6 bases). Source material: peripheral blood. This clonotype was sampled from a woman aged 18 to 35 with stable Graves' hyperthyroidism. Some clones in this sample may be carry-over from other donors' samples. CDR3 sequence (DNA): TGCAGTGCTGACGGACGGGACACCGGGGAGCTGTGTTTT. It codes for CSADGRDTGELCF.